This T cell receptor (beta chain) was sequenced in a study of lymphopenia after photon versus proton radiotherapy. The method was immunoSEQ multiplex PCR; TCRdb's version includes in-frame clones alone and lacks a portion of them. The sample carries around 30,000 clones, 85% to 90% recorded once. Comments on this clone: Its antigen is not identified.

Notes on the study in general: Proton therapy kept repertoires fairly stable, unlike photons, which gained effector/memory cells.

Germline V gives CDR1 LGHNA, CDR2 YSLEER. The V gene end was trimmed by 2 bases and the J gene end by 7 bases; junction bases not matched to a gene: 8. This CDR3 comprises 14 residues. The V call is TRBV4-3, the J call TRBJ2-7, with 7 bases identical to TRBD2. This sample comprised peripheral blood, obtained from a patient treated with proton-based radiotherapy. The receptor's source is a woman in her 70s with pancreatic cancer. Some clones in this sample may be carry-over from other donors' samples. The CDR3 coding sequence is TGCGCCAGCAGCCAATATACGGGAGGAGGGGAGCAGTACTTC. As protein: CASSQYTGGGEQYF.